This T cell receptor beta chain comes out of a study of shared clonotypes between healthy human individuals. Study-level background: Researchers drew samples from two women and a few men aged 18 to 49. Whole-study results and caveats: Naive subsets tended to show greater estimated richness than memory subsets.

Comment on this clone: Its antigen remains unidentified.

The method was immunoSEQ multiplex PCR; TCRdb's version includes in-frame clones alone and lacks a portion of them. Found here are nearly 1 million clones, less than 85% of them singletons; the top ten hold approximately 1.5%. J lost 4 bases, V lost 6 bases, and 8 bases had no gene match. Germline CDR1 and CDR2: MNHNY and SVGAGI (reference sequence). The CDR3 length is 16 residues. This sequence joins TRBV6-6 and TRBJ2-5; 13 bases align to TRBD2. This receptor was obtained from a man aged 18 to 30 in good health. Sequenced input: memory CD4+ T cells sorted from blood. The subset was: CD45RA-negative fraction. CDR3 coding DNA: TGTGCCAGCAGCTCGAGCCGGACTAGCGGGAGAGAGACCCAGTACTTC. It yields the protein CASSSSRTSGRETQYF.